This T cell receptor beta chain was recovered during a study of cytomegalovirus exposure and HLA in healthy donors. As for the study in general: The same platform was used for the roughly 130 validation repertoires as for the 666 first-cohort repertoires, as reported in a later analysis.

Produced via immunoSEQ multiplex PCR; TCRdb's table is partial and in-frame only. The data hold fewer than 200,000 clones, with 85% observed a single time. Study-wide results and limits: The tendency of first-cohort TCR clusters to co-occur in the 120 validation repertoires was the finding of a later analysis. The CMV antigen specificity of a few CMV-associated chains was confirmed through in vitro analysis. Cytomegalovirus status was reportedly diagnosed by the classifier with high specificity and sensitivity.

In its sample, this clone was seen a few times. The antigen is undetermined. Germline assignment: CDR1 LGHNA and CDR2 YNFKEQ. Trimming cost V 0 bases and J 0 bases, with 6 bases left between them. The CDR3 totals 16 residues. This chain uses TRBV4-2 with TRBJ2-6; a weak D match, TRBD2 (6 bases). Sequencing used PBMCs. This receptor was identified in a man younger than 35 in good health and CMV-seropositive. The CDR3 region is CASSQEAGSGANVLTF. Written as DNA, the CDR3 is TGTGCCAGCAGCCAAGAAGCGGGCTCTGGGGCCAACGTCCTGACTTTC.